The 3 T cell receptor beta chains below all came from one sample that was sequenced in a study of identical twins. TCRdb called the 5' RACE reads again in MiXCR, with one record for every CDR3 protein. The sample carries about 700,000 distinct CDR3 sequences, 8.6% recorded once. These data were also reused for a study on yellow fever vaccine responses in identical twins.

Source material: PBMCs. The receptors were sampled from a woman younger than 30 in good health.

The V call is TRBV6-2 or TRBV6-3, the J call TRBJ2-7; D call uncertain. Trimming cost V 6 bases and J 7 bases, with 13 bases left between them. Germline lookup yields CDR1 MNHEY and CDR2 SVGEGT. The CDR3 totals 12 residues. The CDR3 sequence is CASSLYLSEQYF. CDR3 DNA: TGTGCCAGCAGCCTCTATCTGAGTGAGCAGTACTTC.

This rearrangement joins TRBV28 to TRBJ1-5, with D hard to call. This CDR3 is 14 amino acids long. Trimming took 2 bases from V and 0 from J, leaving 5 bases between them. Germline lookup yields CDR1 MDHEN and CDR2 SYDVKM. In DNA form, the CDR3 reads TGTGCCAGCAGTTTACAGATTAGCAATCAGCCCCAGCATTTT. Translated: CASSLQISNQPQHF.

The sample holds a few counts of this clonotype. The CDR3 DNA is TGTGCCAGCAGCATTATAGTACTAGCGGGAGGGCCTGGAGATACGCAGTATTTT. It is translated as CASSIIVLAGGPGDTQYF. The chain joins TRBV28 to TRBJ2-3; TRBD2 matches 13 bases. This CDR3 has 18 residues. J was trimmed by 5 bases and V by 6 bases; bases with no gene match: 14. CDR1 and CDR2 (germline): MDHEN, SYDVKM.